Shown below are 24 T cell receptor beta chains from a single sample sequenced in a study of blood T cells in healthy people across ages. A second roughly 6 to 11 cycle PCR used barcoded and J-beta primers. TCRdb processed the 5' RACE reads anew with MiXCR; each CDR3 protein has one entry. Seen here are 790,000 or so distinct CDR3 sequences, roughly three fifths observed once, and the top ten hold approximately 24%. Sequenced input: blood. All receptors derive from a man aged 35 to 55 in good health.

The gene calls are TRBV20-1 and TRBJ2-7, with 10 bases matching TRBD2. The J call is doubtful: the DNA matches TRBJ2-5 better. The CDR3 is made up of 17 amino acids. Germline V gene lookup returns CDR1 DFQATT and CDR2 SNEGSKA (reference sequence). The CDR3 DNA follows: TGCAGTGCTAGGCCGGTGCGGAGCGGGAGGGCGCCAGAGACCCAGTACTTC. It codes for CSARPVRSGRAPETQYF.

The V call is TRBV28, the J call TRBJ2-7, with 10 bases identical to TRBD2. The CDR3 runs to 16 residues. The junction had 11 bases not matched to a gene; V was cut back by 6 bases and J by 3 bases. Germline V lookup: CDR1 MDHEN, CDR2 SYDVKM. In DNA form, the CDR3 reads TGTGCCAGCAGAGTACCGGGACTAGCGACAGACTACGAGCAGTACTTC. Its translation is CASRVPGLATDYEQYF.

This clonotype was found a few times. The chain uses TRBV7-2 and TRBJ2-5; 8 bases map to TRBD2. The CDR3 spans 14 residues. The trim removed 7 bases at V and 4 bases at J, leaving 8 bases unmatched. Germline loops: CDR1 SGHTA, CDR2 FQGNSA. CDR3 sequence (DNA): TGTGCCAGCACCTTTTTTGCGGGAGGAGAGACCCAGTACTTC. Its translation: CASTFFAGGETQYF. Combining the CDR3 with reference TRBV7-2 and TRBJ2-5 gives the whole variable domain GAGVSQSPSNKVTEKGKDVELRCDPISGHTALYWYRQSLGQGLEFLIYFQGNSAPDKSGLPSDRFSAERTGGSVSTLTIQRTQQEDSAVYLCASTFFAGGETQYFGPGTRLLVL.

Points on this clonotype: An end of the junction differs from the germline gene, which may be a read error. The chain is built from TRBV12-3 or TRBV12-4 and TRBJ2-3; D may be TRBD1 (6 bases). This CDR3 is built from 13 residues. CDR3 sequence reads: CAGSQGRTDTQYF. CDR3 bases: TGTGCCGGCAGCCAGGGGAGAACAGATACGCAGTATTTT.

The J gene is TRBJ2-3, the V gene TRBV7-9; D might be TRBD2 (6 bases). The CDR3 loop spans 16 amino acids. Trimming removed 5 bases from V and 1 base from J, with 16 bases in between. Germline V gene lookup returns CDR1 SEHNR and CDR2 FQNEAQ (reference sequence). The CDR3 reads CASSPAFAGRTDTQYF. The CDR3 DNA is TGTGCCAGCAGCCCAGCCTTTGCGGGGCGCACAGATACGCAGTATTTT.

This clonotype appeared a few times. V is TRBV7-2 and J is TRBJ2-1; 13 bases align to TRBD2. Germline lookup yields CDR1 SGHTA and CDR2 FQGNSA. This CDR3 spans 17 amino acids. J gave up 11 bases and V 1 base, and 11 bases lay outside the gene matches. The CDR3 reads CASSLVFSGLAGEKQFF. Here the CDR3 DNA reads TGTGCCAGCAGCTTAGTTTTTTCAGGACTAGCGGGAGAGAAGCAGTTCTTC. Together with reference TRBV7-2 and TRBJ2-1, the CDR3 gives the full variable domain: GAGVSQSPSNKVTEKGKDVELRCDPISGHTALYWYRQSLGQGLEFLIYFQGNSAPDKSGLPSDRFSAERTGGSVSTLTIQRTQQEDSAVYLCASSLVFSGLAGEKQFFGPGTRLTVL.

The chain links TRBV12-5 to TRBJ1-2; TRBD1 aligns across 7 bases. The CDR3 is made up of 14 amino acids. The V and J ends lost 7 bases and 2 bases, in that order; junction bases with no gene match: 7. Germline loops: CDR1 LGHNT, CDR2 FRNRAP. For the CDR3, the DNA is TGTGCTAGTGATTGGGGACAGACCAACTATGGCTACACCTTC. This sequence encodes CASDWGQTNYGYTF.

This clonotype was detected many times. V gene TRBV10-3 combines with J gene TRBJ2-1; D is uncertain. The J call may be in error: the DNA end matches TRBJ2-7 better. This CDR3 is 13 amino acids long. CDR1 is ENHRY and CDR2 is SYGVKD in the germline V gene. CDR3 coding DNA: TGTGCCATCAGTGAGGGAGATAACAATGAGCAGTACTTC. It encodes CAISEGDNNEQYF.

This clonotype was observed a handful of times. The chain uses TRBV4-3 and TRBJ2-6; either TRBD1 or TRBD2 may fit D (6 bases each). CDR1 and CDR2 (germline): LGHNA, YSLEER. The CDR3 has 15 amino acids. Trimming removed 5 bases at V and 2 bases at J, with 10 bases between. The CDR3 region has the DNA TGCGCCAGCAGCAAAGGGGGGCCTGGGGCCAACGTCCTGACTTTC. Its translation is CASSKGGPGANVLTF.

V and J are TRBV6-2 or TRBV6-3 and TRBJ2-7; TRBD2 matches 12 bases. This CDR3 has 15 amino acids. Trimming cost V 6 bases and J 3 bases; bases outside gene matches: 6. The germline CDR1 and CDR2 sequences are MNHEY and SVGEGT. The chain's CDR3 is CASRKGLAGNYEQYF. DNA for the CDR3: TGTGCCAGCAGGAAAGGACTAGCGGGAAACTACGAGCAGTACTTC.

This rearrangement joins TRBV10-3 to TRBJ2-7, with D perhaps TRBD1 (6 bases). V lost 7 bases to trimming and J lost 7 bases, with 23 bases between them. This CDR3 region has 15 residues. Germline V CDR1 and CDR2: ENHRY, SYGVKD. The CDR3: CAITPGPGANNEQYF. The CDR3 DNA reads TGTGCCATCACCCCAGGTCCAGGGGCAAACAATGAGCAGTACTTC.

The V and J genes are TRBV12-3 or TRBV12-4 and TRBJ1-2, with a tentative D call TRBD1 (5 bases). The V end was cut by 4 bases, the J end by 7 bases, with 16 bases between. The CDR3 is 14 residues long. In nucleotides, the CDR3 is TGTGCCAGCAGTTGGGGCGACATCAGGAGTGGCTACACCTTC. It codes for CASSWGDIRSGYTF.

V gene TRBV12-3 or TRBV12-4 combines with J gene TRBJ2-3, with 9 bases that match TRBD2. Unmatched junction bases numbered 13, after V lost 6 bases and J lost 3 bases. The CDR3 loop spans 17 amino acids. The CDR3 spells CASSLRRPGLATDTQYF. CDR3 DNA sequence: TGTGCCAGCAGCCTAAGAAGACCGGGACTAGCAACAGATACGCAGTATTTT.

V gene TRBV5-4 combines with J gene TRBJ1-4, with D hard to call. Germline CDR1 is SGHNT and CDR2 is YYREEE (reference sequence). This CDR3 comprises 16 residues. Trimming pared 0 bases from V and 0 bases from J, leaving 9 bases between. The CDR3 spells CASSLAQPATNEKLFF. The CDR3 DNA follows: TGTGCCAGCAGCTTGGCGCAGCCTGCAACTAATGAAAAACTGTTTTTT.

CDR3 sequence reads: CATSRVGAGATEETQYF. CDR3 DNA: TGTGCCACCAGCAGAGTAGGGGCGGGAGCGACTGAAGAGACCCAGTACTTC. The chain is built from TRBV15 and TRBJ2-5, with TRBD2 matching over 7 bases. Germline V gene lookup returns CDR1 LNHNV and CDR2 YYDKDF (reference sequence). The CDR3 runs to 17 residues. The V gene end was trimmed by 1 base and the J gene end by 3 bases; junction bases not matched to a gene: 11.

The chain combines TRBV7-2 with TRBJ2-7; 8 bases are a match to TRBD2. V trimming: 3 bases; J trimming: 3 bases; junction bases outside the gene matches: 7. The CDR3 consists of 15 residues. Germline V gene sequence: CDR1 SGHTA, CDR2 FQGNSA. The CDR3 loop is CASSFYPSGSYEQYF. CDR3 nucleotide sequence: TGTGCCAGCAGCTTTTACCCCAGCGGGAGCTACGAGCAGTACTTC. The whole variable domain, filled in from reference TRBV7-2 and TRBJ2-7, reads GAGVSQSPSNKVTEKGKDVELRCDPISGHTALYWYRQSLGQGLEFLIYFQGNSAPDKSGLPSDRFSAERTGGSVSTLTIQRTQQEDSAVYLCASSFYPSGSYEQYFGPGTRLTVT.

Ten or more counts support this clonotype. This rearrangement joins TRBV28 to TRBJ2-7; 7 bases match TRBD2. Germline assignment: CDR1 MDHEN and CDR2 SYDVKM. Trimming took 5 bases from V and 3 from J; bases not matched to a gene: 10. The CDR3 extends over 15 amino acids. Here the CDR3 reads CASSRTGLVGYEQYF. CDR3 nucleotide sequence: TGTGCCAGCAGTCGAACCGGACTAGTAGGCTACGAGCAGTACTTC.

In its sample, this clonotype was seen a few times. V and J are TRBV7-2 and TRBJ2-7; D might be TRBD1 (5 bases). The CDR3 consists of 14 residues. Germline V CDR1 and CDR2: SGHTA, FQGNSA. V dropped 6 bases and J dropped 5 bases, with 17 bases sitting between them. The CDR3 region is CASRVYFRADEQYF. CDR3 bases: TGTGCCAGCAGGGTTTACTTCAGGGCCGACGAGCAGTACTTC. The full variable domain, its missing parts supplied by reference TRBV7-2 and TRBJ2-7, is GAGVSQSPSNKVTEKGKDVELRCDPISGHTALYWYRQSLGQGLEFLIYFQGNSAPDKSGLPSDRFSAERTGGSVSTLTIQRTQQEDSAVYLCASRVYFRADEQYFGPGTRLTVT.

The V gene is TRBV28, the J gene TRBJ2-5; TRBD2 aligns across 10 bases. The ends lost 3 bases at V and 1 base at J; junction bases unmatched: 8. The CDR3 spans 17 residues. Germline CDR1 MDHEN, CDR2 SYDVKM. In DNA form, the CDR3 reads TGTGCCAGCAGTTTCCCGCAGGTAGCGGGGGGCCAAGAGACCCAGTACTTC. It translates to CASSFPQVAGGQETQYF.

In this sample, this clonotype turned up many times. The chain combines TRBV4-2 with TRBJ1-5; D possibly corresponds to TRBD1 (6 bases). V was clipped by 0 bases and J by 5 bases, with 17 bases between them. CDR3 length: 17 amino acids. CDR1 and CDR2 from the germline V gene are LGHNA and YNFKEQ. The DNA for the CDR3 is TGTGCCAGCAGCCAAGATTCGCCGACAGGAGTGGATCAGCCCCAGCATTTT. The encoded protein is CASSQDSPTGVDQPQHF.

Turning to this clonotype: Sequence at one end of the junction differs from germline and may be a read error. The chain couples TRBV4-2 to TRBJ1-5, with TRBD1 identical over 7 bases. CDR3 length: 20 residues. Germline CDR1 reads LGHNA; CDR2 reads YNFKEQ. CDR3: CASSQDFGGLDRVRHQSQHF. The CDR3 DNA is TGTGCCAGCAGCCAAGATTTTGGGGGACTAGACAGGGTCAGGCATCAGTCCCAGCATTTT.

This clonotype was recorded a few times. J is TRBJ2-1 and V is TRBV4-3; a weak D match, TRBD1 (6 bases). This CDR3 has 16 amino acids. Trimming left V 0 bases short and J 2 bases short, with 11 bases between. The germline gives CDR1 LGHNA, CDR2 YSLEER. This chain's CDR3 is CASSQDLGTPYNEQFF. In DNA form, the CDR3 reads TGCGCCAGCAGCCAAGATCTCGGGACACCCTACAATGAGCAGTTCTTC.

The genes are TRBV6-2 or TRBV6-3 and TRBJ2-4; D is unclear. Germline CDR1 MNHEY, CDR2 SVGEGT. This CDR3 is built from 13 residues. V lost 4 bases to trimming and J lost 6 bases, with 10 bases between them. The CDR3 coding sequence is TGTGCCAGCAGTTCTCAGGTGACAAACATTCAGTACTTC. This codes for CASSSQVTNIQYF.

CDR3 loop: CSARGREGEKLFF. The CDR3 DNA reads as TGCAGTGCTAGGGGGCGAGAGGGGGAAAAACTGTTTTTT. The chain combines TRBV20-1 with TRBJ1-4; D is perhaps TRBD1 (5 bases). The CDR3 loop spans 13 amino acids. Germline V gene lookup returns CDR1 DFQATT and CDR2 SNEGSKA (reference sequence). V shed 3 bases and J shed 8 bases, with 13 bases lying between them.